The 30 T cell receptor beta chains below come from one sample, sequenced in a study of monozygotic twins with inflammatory bowel disease. Each CDR3 protein gets one entry in TCRdb, which reprocessed the 5' RACE reads and gives no DNA. The sample has fewer than 550,000 distinct CDR3 sequences. Sequencing input: blood. The receptor source for this set is a human donor with ulcerative colitis or Crohn's disease, or a healthy co-twin of an affected twin (not recorded which).

This rearrangement joins TRBV27 to TRBJ2-3. Germline V gene lookup returns CDR1 MNHEY and CDR2 SMNVEV (reference sequence). The CDR3 loop spans 15 amino acids. The CDR3 protein is CVSSLGLVYTDTQYF.

The chain links TRBV11-2 to TRBJ2-3; TCRdb proposes TRBD2, but this gene call is untestable without DNA. CDR1 is SGHAT, CDR2 FQNNGV, per germline. The CDR3 is 16 residues long. CDR3 in amino acids: CASSALAGGPTDTQYF.

The genes are TRBV7-3 and TRBJ2-2; as DNA is missing, the TRBD2 call by TCRdb cannot be tested. Germline CDR1 SGHTA, CDR2 FQGTGA. This CDR3 spans 21 amino acids. The chain's CDR3 is CASSSRLVLAGALLNTGELFF.

The chain has TRBV4-1 and TRBJ1-6; absent DNA, TCRdb's TRBD1 call cannot be checked. This CDR3 is built from 16 residues. CDR1 MGHRA and CDR2 YSYEKL come from the germline V gene. The CDR3 protein is CASSQVRQGSNSPLHF.

V gene TRBV5-6 combines with J gene TRBJ2-1. This CDR3 contains 12 residues. Germline lookup yields CDR1 SGHDT and CDR2 YYEEEE. The CDR3 loop reads CASSSLTNEQFF.

V and J are TRBV12-3 or TRBV12-4 and TRBJ2-1; TCRdb picks TRBD1, but there is no DNA to check that call. CDR3 length equals 12 residues. CDR3 in amino acids: CASSGQYIEQFF.

The chain uses TRBV6-6 and TRBJ1-1. Germline CDR1 reads MNHNY; CDR2 reads SVGAGI (reference sequence). The CDR3 covers 14 residues. The CDR3 region is CASSNNRPDTEAFF.

V usage is TRBV5-1 and J usage is TRBJ2-1; TCRdb lists TRBD1, though no DNA is available to test this call. Germline V gene data show CDR1 as SGHRS and CDR2 as YFSETQ. The CDR3 length is 14 residues. This CDR3 reads CASSPDRWLDEQFF.

The V call is TRBV18, the J call TRBJ2-2. The CDR3 length is 16 residues. Germline CDR1 KGHSH, CDR2 LQKENI. The chain's CDR3 is CASSPPRLSNTGELFF.

V is TRBV27 and J is TRBJ2-5; absent DNA, TCRdb's TRBD1 call cannot be checked. This CDR3 has 14 residues. Germline CDR1 reads MNHEY; CDR2 reads SMNVEV (reference sequence). CDR3 protein: CASSTGQWRETQYF.

J is TRBJ1-5 and V is TRBV29-1; the TRBD1 assignment by TCRdb is unverifiable without DNA. Germline V CDR1 and CDR2: SQVTM, ANQGSEA. This CDR3 contains 17 residues. The CDR3 loop is CSVEKGGEVFSNQPQHF.

This chain uses TRBV4-1 with TRBJ2-7. This CDR3 has 15 residues. Germline CDR1 reads MGHRA; CDR2 reads YSYEKL. The CDR3 here is CASSQTTFGEVEQYF.

The rearrangement joins TRBV3-1 to TRBJ1-3. The CDR3 has 15 amino acids. From germline, CDR1 is LGHDT and CDR2 YNNKEL (reference sequence). CDR3 loop: CASSNRQTPGNTIYF.

The chain combines TRBV4-3 with TRBJ1-4; TCRdb selects TRBD1, and the lack of DNA leaves this call unchecked. CDR3 length equals 20 residues. Germline assignment: CDR1 LGHNA and CDR2 YSLEER. CDR3 loop: CASSQEKIPLRRTGSEKLFF.

This chain connects TRBV20-1 to TRBJ1-5. Germline values: CDR1 DFQATT, CDR2 SNEGSKA (reference sequence). The CDR3 loop spans 15 amino acids. The CDR3 loop reads CSARVSGVRNQPQHF.

V gene TRBV13 combines with J gene TRBJ1-2; TCRdb's D call, TRBD1, is unchecked because there is no DNA. This CDR3 has 15 residues. Per the germline V gene, CDR1 is PRHDT and CDR2 is FYEKMQ (reference sequence). CDR3 loop: CASSLRDRANYGYTF.

The gene calls are TRBV11-1 and TRBJ2-6; no DNA is available, so the TRBD1 call from TCRdb remains unchecked. This CDR3 is 15 amino acids long. Germline loops: CDR1 SGHAT, CDR2 FQDESV (reference sequence). The CDR3 region is CASSLQGAGANVLTF.

The gene calls are TRBV5-1 and TRBJ1-1. Germline assignment: CDR1 SGHRS and CDR2 YFSETQ. The CDR3 loop spans 15 amino acids. CDR3 region: CASSLGIGLNTEAFF. Full variable domain (missing parts from reference TRBV5-1 and TRBJ1-1): KAGVTQTPRYLIKTRGQQVTLSCSPISGHRSVSWYQQTPGQGLQFLFEYFSETQRNKGNFPGRFSGRQFSNSRSEMNVSTLELGDSALYLCASSLGIGLNTEAFFGQGTRLTVV.

This chain connects TRBV20-1 to TRBJ1-5. This CDR3 has 14 residues. Germline CDR1 is DFQATT and CDR2 is SNEGSKA (reference sequence). Here the CDR3 reads CSARVGQSNQPQHF.

The gene calls are TRBV5-4 and TRBJ1-2. CDR1 SGHNT and CDR2 YYREEE come from the germline V gene (reference sequence). CDR3 size: 12 residues. The CDR3 loop is CASSPGRDGYTF.

V is TRBV6-1 and J is TRBJ1-1; TCRdb reports TRBD1, a call that lacks DNA to check it against. This CDR3 contains 14 residues. Per germline, CDR1 MNHNS and CDR2 SASEGT. The CDR3 region is CASISATGGTEAFF.

The chain employs TRBV6-1 and TRBJ2-7; no DNA is available, so the TRBD1 call from TCRdb remains unchecked. Germline V gene data show CDR1 as MNHNS and CDR2 as SASEGT. This CDR3 has 15 amino acids. The CDR3 here is CASREGPGQAPEQYF.

The gene calls are TRBV7-9 and TRBJ1-2; lacking DNA, the TRBD1 call made by TCRdb goes unchecked. CDR1 is SEHNR, CDR2 FQNEAQ, per germline (reference sequence). This CDR3 region has 13 residues. The CDR3 protein is CASSATGGSGYTF.

The rearrangement joins TRBV5-1 to TRBJ2-7. The CDR3 is 15 amino acids. Germline assignment: CDR1 SGHRS and CDR2 YFSETQ. This chain's CDR3 is CASSLEVGGSYEQYF. Variable domain in full (rest from reference TRBV5-1 and TRBJ2-7): KAGVTQTPRYLIKTRGQQVTLSCSPISGHRSVSWYQQTPGQGLQFLFEYFSETQRNKGNFPGRFSGRQFSNSRSEMNVSTLELGDSALYLCASSLEVGGSYEQYFGPGTRLTVT.

The chain joins TRBV20-1 to TRBJ2-1; no DNA is available, so the TRBD1 call from TCRdb remains unchecked. Germline V gene lookup returns CDR1 DFQATT and CDR2 SNEGSKA (reference sequence). The CDR3 is 11 amino acids. CDR3 in amino acids: CSAGAYNEQFF.

V and J are TRBV5-1 and TRBJ1-1; checking the TCRdb D call of TRBD1 is not possible without DNA. The CDR3 has 13 amino acids. Germline assignment: CDR1 SGHRS and CDR2 YFSETQ. The CDR3 sequence is CASETGGGTEAFF.

The gene calls are TRBV29-1 and TRBJ2-3; checking the TCRdb D call of TRBD1 is not possible without DNA. Germline CDR1 and CDR2: SQVTM and ANQGSEA. This CDR3 region has 13 residues. CDR3 region: CSVGGTGTDTQYF.

The rearrangement joins TRBV7-2 to TRBJ1-1; TCRdb lists TRBD1, though no DNA is available to test this call. CDR3 length: 15 residues. Looked up from germline, CDR1 is SGHTA and CDR2 is FQGNSA. The CDR3 loop reads CASSLEGRVYTEAFF.

The chain uses TRBV5-1 and TRBJ2-1; checking the TCRdb D call of TRBD1 is not possible without DNA. The CDR3 is 16 residues long. CDR1 and CDR2 from the germline V gene are SGHRS and YFSETQ. The CDR3 sequence is CASSLIPGQGYNEQFF.

The chain links TRBV6-2 or TRBV6-3 to TRBJ2-3; the D call from TCRdb, TRBD2, cannot be confirmed without DNA. CDR3 length: 16 amino acids. In germline, CDR1 is MNHEY, CDR2 SVGEGT. The chain's CDR3 is CASSPQGSGATDTQYF.